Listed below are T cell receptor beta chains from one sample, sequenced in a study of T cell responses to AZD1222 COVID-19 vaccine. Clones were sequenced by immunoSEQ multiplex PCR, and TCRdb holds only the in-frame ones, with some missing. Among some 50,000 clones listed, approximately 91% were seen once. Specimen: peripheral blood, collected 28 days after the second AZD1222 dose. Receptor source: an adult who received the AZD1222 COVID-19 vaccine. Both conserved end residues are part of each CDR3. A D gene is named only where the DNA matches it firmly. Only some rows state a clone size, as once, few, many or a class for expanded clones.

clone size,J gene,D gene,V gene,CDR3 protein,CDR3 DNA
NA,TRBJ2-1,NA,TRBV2,CASSEGGMASGGGNEQFF,TGTGCCAGCAGTGAAGGGGGAATGGCTAGCGGAGGGGGCAATGAGCAGTTCTTC
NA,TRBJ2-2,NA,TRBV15,CATSHNTGELFF,TGTGCCACCAGCCATAACACCGGGGAGCTGTTTTTT
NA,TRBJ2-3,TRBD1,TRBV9,CASSPREGAMADTQYF,TGTGCCAGCAGCCCCCGCGAGGGGGCGATGGCAGATACGCAGTATTTT
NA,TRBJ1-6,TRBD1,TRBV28,CASSPGQVINSPLHF,TGTGCCAGCAGTCCAGGACAGGTGATTAATTCACCCCTCCACTTT
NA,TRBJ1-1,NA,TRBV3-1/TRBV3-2,CASSQNQQGTEAFF,TGTGCCAGCAGCCAAAATCAACAGGGTACTGAAGCTTTCTTT
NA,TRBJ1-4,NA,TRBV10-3,CAPRRYRPRTNEKLFF,TGTGCCCCACGTCGCTACAGACCCCGAACTAATGAAAAACTGTTTTTT
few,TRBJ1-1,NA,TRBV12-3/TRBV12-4,CASSLAGALAAFF,TGTGCCAGCAGTTTAGCAGGGGCCCTCGCGGCTTTCTTT
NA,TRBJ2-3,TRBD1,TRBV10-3,CAIRGDRGGTDTQYF,TGTGCCATCAGGGGGGACAGGGGAGGGACAGATACGCAGTATTTT
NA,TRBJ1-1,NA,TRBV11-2,CASSFPTTDRMNTEAFF,TGTGCCAGCAGCTTCCCAACGACAGACCGGATGAACACTGAAGCTTTCTTT
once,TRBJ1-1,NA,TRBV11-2,CASSLGGDRESSF,TGTGCCAGCAGCTTAGGGGGGGACCGGGAATCTTCCTTT
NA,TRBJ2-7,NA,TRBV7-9,CASSSQRQGSYEQYF,TGTGCCAGCAGCTCCCAGCGTCAGGGCTCCTACGAGCAGTACTTC
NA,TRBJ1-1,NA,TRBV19,CAASGDWDTEAFF,TGTGCTGCATCGGGGGACTGGGACACTGAAGCTTTCTTT
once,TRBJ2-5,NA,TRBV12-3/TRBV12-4,CASSLRETKTQYF,TGTGCCAGCAGTTTAAGAGAAACAAAGACCCAGTACTTC
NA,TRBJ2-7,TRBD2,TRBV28,CASSLLTSGREEQYF,TGTGCCAGCAGTTTACTGACTAGCGGGAGGGAAGAGCAGTACTTC
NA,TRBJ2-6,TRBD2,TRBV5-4,CASSGTSGRLSGANVLTF,TGTGCCAGCAGTGGGACTAGCGGGAGGCTCTCTGGGGCCAACGTCCTGACTTTC
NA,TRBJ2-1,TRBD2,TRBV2,CASMKLAGGNNEQFF,TGTGCCAGCATGAAACTAGCGGGAGGGAACAATGAGCAGTTCTTC
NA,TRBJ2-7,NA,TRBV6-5,CATKTGLYEQYF,TGTGCCACCAAGACAGGCCTCTACGAGCAGTACTTC
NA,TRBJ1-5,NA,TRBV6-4,CASSSDSNQPQHF,TGTGCCAGCAGTTCTGATAGCAATCAGCCCCAGCATTTT
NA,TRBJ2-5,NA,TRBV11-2,CASSLDHGVGTQYF,TGTGCCAGCAGCTTAGATCACGGGGTAGGGACCCAGTACTTC
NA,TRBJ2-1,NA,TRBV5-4,CASSISGPSYNEQFF,TGTGCCAGCAGCATAAGCGGGCCTTCCTACAATGAGCAGTTCTTC
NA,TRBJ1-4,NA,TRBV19,CASIKQPGPGNEKLFF,TGTGCCAGTATAAAACAACCGGGCCCCGGGAATGAAAAACTGTTTTTT
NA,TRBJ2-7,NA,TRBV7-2,CASSSLARSYEQYF,TGTGCCAGCAGCTCATTAGCGAGATCCTACGAGCAGTACTTC
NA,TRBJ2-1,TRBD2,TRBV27,CASSKLAGGTYNEQFF,TGTGCCAGCAGCAAACTAGCGGGAGGAACCTACAATGAGCAGTTCTTC
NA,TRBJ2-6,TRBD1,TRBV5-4,CASSPGQGVLGANVLTF,TGTGCCAGCAGCCCCGGACAGGGAGTTCTGGGGGCCAACGTCCTGACTTTC
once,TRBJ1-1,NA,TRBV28,CASSFSQEAFF,TGTGCCAGCAGTTTTTCACAGGAAGCTTTCTTT
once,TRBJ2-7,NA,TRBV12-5,CASGFSSTSYEQYF,TGTGCTAGTGGTTTTAGTAGCACCTCCTACGAGCAGTACTTC
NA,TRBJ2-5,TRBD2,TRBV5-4,CASSPPPLAGQETQYF,TGTGCCAGCAGCCCTCCCCCTCTAGCGGGGCAAGAGACCCAGTACTTC
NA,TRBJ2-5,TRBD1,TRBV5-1,CASSSMLTGGQETQYF,TGCGCCAGCAGCTCAATGCTAACAGGGGGTCAAGAGACCCAGTACTTC
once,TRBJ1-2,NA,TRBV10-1,CASSESASPYGYTF,TGCGCCAGCAGTGAGTCCGCCAGCCCTTATGGCTACACCTTC
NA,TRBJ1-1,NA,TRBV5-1,CASSPGQRNTEAFF,TGCGCCAGCAGCCCAGGACAGAGGAACACTGAAGCTTTCTTT
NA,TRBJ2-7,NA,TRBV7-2,CASSLGVGVYEQYF,TGTGCCAGCAGCTTAGGAGTCGGGGTCTACGAGCAGTACTTC
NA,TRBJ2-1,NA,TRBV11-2,CASSLAVGEQFF,TGTGCCAGCAGCTTAGCGGTGGGGGAGCAGTTCTTC
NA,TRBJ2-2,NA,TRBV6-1,CASSEVSTRRGELFF,TGTGCCAGCAGTGAAGTTTCGACGCGTAGAGGGGAGCTGTTTTTT